One sample yielded the 28 T cell receptor beta chains listed below, sequenced in a study of shared clonotypes between healthy human individuals (dated by TCRdb to 2020 to 2022). Receptor amplification or capture employed the immunoSEQ multiplex PCR assay. In its TCRdb copy, this immuneACCESS table keeps in-frame sequences only and misses some clones. Where compared with another copy, unresolved V genes explain less than half of these, and the others have no known cause. This sample has approximately 600,000 clones in its table, and approximately 95% of those were observed once. The ten biggest clones cover around 0.11% of the sample. CD8 naive samples were CD45RO-negative cells positively selected for CCR7, giving a CD45RA+CCR7+ population that excluded TemRA cells. The material sequenced was naive CD8+ T cells sorted from blood. Interpreted using the paper, the cell subset or site label stands for: CD45RA+CCR7+. Receptor source: a woman between 25 and 40 years old in good health.

The chain joins TRBV7-9 to TRBJ2-5; D may be TRBD1 or TRBD2 (6 bases each). The CDR3 contains 18 residues. The V gene's germline CDR1 is SEHNR and CDR2 FQNEAQ (reference sequence). Trimming cost V 5 bases and J 4 bases, with 26 bases left between them. The CDR3 nucleotides read TGTGCCAGCAGCCCTAAGGGGGACTCAGACGAGGTAGCAGAGACCCAGTACTTC. Protein product: CASSPKGDSDEVAETQYF. Full variable domain (rest looked up from reference TRBV7-9 and TRBJ2-5): DTGVSQNPRHKITKRGQNVTFRCDPISEHNRLYWYRQTLGQGPEFLTYFQNEAQLEKSRLLSDRFSAERPKGSFSTLEIQRTEQGDSAMYLCASSPKGDSDEVAETQYFGPGTRLLVL.

This clone was recorded once. The chain has TRBV11-2 and TRBJ2-1, with D possibly TRBD1 on 5 matching bases. CDR3 length: 12 amino acids. V lost 5 bases to trimming and J lost 8 bases, with 10 bases between them. Germline CDR1 and CDR2: SGHAT and FQNNGV. CDR3 residues: CASSGVGDEQFF. Written as DNA, the CDR3 is TGTGCCAGCAGCGGGGTAGGGGATGAGCAGTTCTTC.

The CDR3 loop reads CASSLGSGLPYEQYF. The CDR3 DNA sequence: TGTGCCAGCAGCTTAGGGAGCGGGCTTCCCTACGAGCAGTACTTC. The gene calls are TRBV7-9 and TRBJ2-5, with D possibly being TRBD2 (6 bases). The J call is in doubt because the DNA end fits TRBJ2-7 better. The germline V gene encodes CDR1 SEHNR and CDR2 FQNEAQ (reference sequence). This CDR3 region has 15 residues.

V is TRBV19 and J is TRBJ1-1, with D possibly matching TRBD1 (5 bases). The germline V and J ends were trimmed by 10 bases and 1 base, with 16 bases remaining between them. There are 14 residues in the CDR3. CDR1 and CDR2 (germline): LNHDA, SQIVND (reference sequence). As DNA, the CDR3 is TGTGCCACCGGGGAGGGCGGGGCGAACACTGAAGCTTTCTTT. It yields the protein CATGEGGANTEAFF.

J is TRBJ2-1 and V is TRBV5-1; 7 bases align to TRBD2. The CDR3 is made up of 15 amino acids. Germline V lookup: CDR1 SGHRS, CDR2 YFSETQ. The junction had 9 bases not matched to a gene; V was cut back by 2 bases and J by 7 bases. CDR3 region: CASSFLAGVVNEQFF. CDR3 in DNA: TGCGCCAGCAGCTTCCTTGCGGGAGTGGTGAATGAGCAGTTCTTC.

The chain uses TRBV28 and TRBJ1-3, with TRBD1 as a possible D gene (5 bases). The V end was cut by 2 bases, the J end by 4 bases, with 15 bases between. This CDR3 is built from 16 residues. From germline, CDR1 is MDHEN and CDR2 SYDVKM. In DNA form, the CDR3 reads TGTGCCAGCAGTTTAGGGGCCACTCGGGTGGGAAACACCATATATTTT. This translates into CASSLGATRVGNTIYF. Drawing the rest from reference TRBV28 and TRBJ1-3, the complete variable domain is DVKVTQSSRYLVKRTGEKVFLECVQDMDHENMFWYRQDPGLGLRLIYFSYDVKMKEKGDIPEGYSVSREKKERFSLILESASTNQTSMYLCASSLGATRVGNTIYFGEGSWLTVV.

V gene TRBV11-2 combines with J gene TRBJ1-4, with 9 bases matching TRBD1. This CDR3 spans 17 amino acids. Losses at the gene ends were 4 bases for V and 8 bases for J; bases not matched to a gene: 14. CDR1 SGHAT and CDR2 FQNNGV come from the germline V gene. CDR3 region: CASSSWTGEILGEKLFF. The CDR3 nucleotides read TGTGCCAGCAGCTCTTGGACAGGGGAGATTTTGGGGGAAAAACTGTTTTTT. The full variable domain, its missing parts supplied by reference TRBV11-2 and TRBJ1-4, is EAGVAQSPRYKIIEKRQSVAFWCNPISGHATLYWYQQILGQGPKLLIQFQNNGVVDDSQLPKDRFSAERLKGVDSTLKIQPAKLEDSAVYLCASSSWTGEILGEKLFFGSGTQLSVL.

This clone was counted a single time. The rearrangement links TRBV6-1 to TRBJ2-7; no definite D call. V lost 4 bases and J lost 3, with 7 bases in between. This CDR3 is 12 amino acids long. The germline gives CDR1 MNHNS, CDR2 SASEGT. DNA of the CDR3: TGTGCCAGCAGTGGAGCCTTCTACGAGCAGTACTTC. Translated: CASSGAFYEQYF.

The J gene is TRBJ1-2, the V gene TRBV5-1, with TRBD1 matching 8 bases. Germline V CDR1 and CDR2: SGHRS, YFSETQ. V was clipped by 4 bases and J by 4 bases; unmatched bases: 9. The CDR3 consists of 15 residues. The CDR3 bases are TGCGCCAGCAGCGAAGGGACAGGAGGGTCCTATGGCTACACCTTC. Protein product: CASSEGTGGSYGYTF.

This chain joins TRBV13 and TRBJ2-5; unclear D gene. The J call may be wrong; the DNA end is better matched by TRBJ2-7. This CDR3 comprises 11 residues. The V gene's germline CDR1 is PRHDT and CDR2 FYEKMQ (reference sequence). The CDR3 reads CASSLKYEQYF. As DNA, the CDR3 is TGTGCCAGCAGCTTAAAATACGAGCAGTACTTC.

The chain recombines TRBV4-1 with TRBJ2-7; TRBD2 matches 11 bases. The CDR3 runs to 15 residues. Germline loops: CDR1 MGHRA, CDR2 YSYEKL. The J segment lost 5 bases and the V segment lost 1 base, leaving 4 bases of the junction unmatched. As DNA, the CDR3 is TGCGCCAGCAGCCAAGGACTAGCGGGAAACCACGAGCAGTACTTC. Protein product: CASSQGLAGNHEQYF.

This chain uses TRBV18 with TRBJ2-7; the D gene is possibly TRBD2 (6 bases). The CDR3 spans 14 residues. Germline assignment: CDR1 KGHSH and CDR2 LQKENI. Trimming shortened V by 4 bases and J by 2 bases, and 12 bases separated the two germline ends. The CDR3 loop reads CASSQEGFTYEQYF. The CDR3 DNA reads as TGTGCCAGCTCACAGGAGGGATTCACCTACGAGCAGTACTTC.

The chain is built from TRBV29-1 and TRBJ2-2; D remains unclear. This CDR3 is built from 13 residues. Trimming removed 0 bases from V and 5 bases from J, with 7 bases in between. The germline CDR1 and CDR2 sequences are SQVTM and ANQGSEA. In DNA form, the CDR3 reads TGCAGCGTTGAAGATAAACGTACCGGGGAGCTGTTTTTT. It specifies CSVEDKRTGELFF.

V is TRBV4-1 and J is TRBJ2-1; TRBD2 agrees at 7 bases. Germline V gives CDR1 MGHRA, CDR2 YSYEKL. The CDR3 runs 16 residues. The ends lost 1 base at V and 8 bases at J; junction bases unmatched: 11. CDR3 in amino acids: CASSQVRDYLLDEQFF. DNA for the CDR3: TGCGCCAGCAGCCAAGTTCGGGACTACCTCTTAGATGAGCAGTTCTTC.

The chain has TRBV7-9 and TRBJ1-5; maybe TRBD1 (5 bases). V was shortened by 5 bases and J by 0 bases, with 17 bases between the two germline ends. The germline V gene has CDR1 SEHNR and CDR2 FQNEAQ (reference sequence). This CDR3 has 17 residues. CDR3 sequence: CASSPPGESYSNQPQHF. The CDR3 bases are TGTGCCAGCAGCCCACCGGGGGAGAGTTATAGCAATCAGCCCCAGCATTTT.

The rearrangement uses TRBV5-1 and TRBJ2-7; 8 bases are a match to TRBD2. After removal of 3 bases from V and 4 bases from J, the junction contained 6 bases not matched to a gene. In germline, CDR1 is SGHRS, CDR2 YFSETQ. CDR3 length: 14 residues. CDR3 sequence: CASSYSTSAYEQYF. The CDR3, as DNA: TGCGCCAGCAGCTACTCGACTAGCGCTTACGAGCAGTACTTC.

The V gene is TRBV5-4, the J gene TRBJ1-1; 7 bases agree with TRBD1. Germline V CDR1 and CDR2: SGHNT, YYREEE (reference sequence). The V and J ends lost 0 bases and 5 bases, in that order; junction bases with no gene match: 7. CDR3 length: 15 residues. CDR3 DNA: TGTGCCAGCAGCTTGGGAGGAGGGGGCCCGACTGAAGCTTTCTTT. Its translation is CASSLGGGGPTEAFF.

The chain employs TRBV27 and TRBJ1-5; D unresolved. The CDR3 covers 17 residues. Trimming removed 1 base at V and 2 bases at J, with 15 bases between. Germline lookup yields CDR1 MNHEY and CDR2 SMNVEV (reference sequence). CDR3 in DNA: TGTGCCAGCAGTTTATTAGTTCGGGTCGAGGGCAATCAGCCCCAGCATTTT. The encoded protein is CASSLLVRVEGNQPQHF.

This chain joins TRBV28 and TRBJ2-7, with TRBD2 matching 10 bases. CDR3 length: 18 residues. CDR1 MDHEN and CDR2 SYDVKM come from the germline V gene. V was clipped by 3 bases and J by 3 bases; unmatched bases: 14. CDR3 sequence: CASSFGLAGERSLYEQYF. The CDR3 region has the DNA TGTGCCAGCAGTTTTGGCCTAGCGGGAGAAAGGAGTCTCTACGAGCAGTACTTC.

CDR3 residues: CASSVDRGSTEAFF. The CDR3, as DNA: TGTGCCAGCAGCGTCGACAGGGGGAGCACTGAAGCTTTCTTT. This sequence joins TRBV7-9 and TRBJ1-1; 9 bases align to TRBD1. The CDR3 is made up of 14 amino acids. V lost 5 bases to trimming and J lost 4 bases; unmatched junction nucleotides: 5. CDR1 SEHNR and CDR2 FQNEAQ come from the germline V gene (reference sequence).

V is TRBV9 and J is TRBJ2-1; D might be TRBD1 (6 bases). CDR1 and CDR2 (germline): SGDLS, YYNGEE. CDR3 length: 15 residues. The ends were cut back, 3 bases at V and 6 bases at J, with 16 bases in the middle. The CDR3 region is CASSASGVSLNEQFF. DNA of the CDR3: TGTGCCAGCAGCGCCTCAGGGGTCAGTCTCAATGAGCAGTTCTTC.

The chain couples TRBV4-1 to TRBJ2-3; D might be TRBD1 or TRBD2, each matching 6 bases. Germline assignment: CDR1 MGHRA and CDR2 YSYEKL. The CDR3 is 17 residues long. The V end was cut by 0 bases, the J end by 2 bases, with 15 bases between. CDR3 sequence: CASSQEPLGGITDTQYF. In nucleotides, the CDR3 is TGCGCCAGCAGCCAAGAACCTCTAGGGGGGATCACAGATACGCAGTATTTT.

CDR3 bases: TGTGCCAGCAGCTTAGCGGGGGGCACCGGGGAGCTGTTTTTT. Translated: CASSLAGGTGELFF. The V call is TRBV7-3, the J call TRBJ2-2; TRBD2 agrees at 8 bases. CDR1 is SGHTA, CDR2 FQGTGA, per germline. After removal of 2 bases from V and 4 bases from J, the junction contained 0 bases not matched to a gene. The CDR3 sequence is 14 residues long.

Details on this clone: Other nucleotide sequences in the sample specify the same CDR3. The V and J genes are TRBV4-1 and TRBJ2-1; 11 nucleotides match TRBD2. V shed 4 bases, J shed 7 bases, and the junction held 3 bases outside the gene matches. CDR1 and CDR2 (germline): MGHRA, YSYEKL. CDR3 length equals 14 residues. The DNA of the CDR3 is TGCGCCAGCAGCCCCAGGACTAGCGGGAATGAGCAGTTCTTC. Amino acids: CASSPRTSGNEQFF.

The genes are TRBV28 and TRBJ1-5; possibly TRBD1 for D (6 bases). The CDR3 is 15 residues long. Looked up from germline, CDR1 is MDHEN and CDR2 is SYDVKM. Trimming cost V 6 bases and J 5 bases, with 17 bases left between them. CDR3 sequence reads: CASRLDQGYYQPQHF. In DNA, the CDR3 is TGTGCCAGCAGACTCGACCAGGGGTATTATCAGCCCCAGCATTTT.

The CDR3 DNA sequence: TGTGCTAGTGGCCGTCAGGCCGGGGAGCTGTTTTTT. Translation: CASGRQAGELFF. The genes are TRBV12-5 and TRBJ2-2; unclear D gene. This CDR3 contains 12 residues. The V end lost 6 bases, the J end lost 6 bases, and 8 bases lay between the germline ends. Germline CDR1 reads LGHNT; CDR2 reads FRNRAP.

The chain joins TRBV7-9 to TRBJ2-2, with D unclear. The CDR3 runs 13 residues. Between the trimmed V and J ends, which lost 5 bases and 4 bases, there was a span of 8 bases. Per germline, CDR1 SEHNR and CDR2 FQNEAQ (reference sequence). The CDR3 reads CASSRVGTGELFF. The CDR3 DNA reads TGTGCCAGCAGCCGCGTGGGCACCGGGGAGCTGTTTTTT.

The chain carries TRBV28 and TRBJ2-7; D uncertain. V was clipped by 1 base and J by 3 bases, with 10 bases between them. The germline V gene has CDR1 MDHEN and CDR2 SYDVKM. The CDR3 runs to 14 residues. As DNA, the CDR3 is TGTGCCAGCAGTTTATATGGAATGGGCTACGAGCAGTACTTC. The encoded protein is CASSLYGMGYEQYF.